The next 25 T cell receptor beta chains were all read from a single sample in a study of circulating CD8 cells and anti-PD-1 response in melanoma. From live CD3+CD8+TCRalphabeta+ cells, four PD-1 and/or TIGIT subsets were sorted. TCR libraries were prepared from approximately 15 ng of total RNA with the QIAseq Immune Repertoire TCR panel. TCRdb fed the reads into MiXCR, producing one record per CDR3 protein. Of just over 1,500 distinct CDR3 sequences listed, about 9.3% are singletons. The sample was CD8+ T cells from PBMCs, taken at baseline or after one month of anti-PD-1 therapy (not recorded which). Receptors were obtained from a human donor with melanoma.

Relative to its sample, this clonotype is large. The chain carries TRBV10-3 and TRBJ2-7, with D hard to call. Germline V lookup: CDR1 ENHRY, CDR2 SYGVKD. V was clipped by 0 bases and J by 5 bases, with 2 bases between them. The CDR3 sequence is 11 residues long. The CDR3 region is CAISESDEQYF. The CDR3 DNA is TGTGCCATCAGTGAGTCAGACGAGCAGTACTTC.

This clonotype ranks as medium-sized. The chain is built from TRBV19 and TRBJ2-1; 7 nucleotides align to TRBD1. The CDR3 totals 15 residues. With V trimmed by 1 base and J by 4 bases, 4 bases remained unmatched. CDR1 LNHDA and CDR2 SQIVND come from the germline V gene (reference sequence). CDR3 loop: CASSIGQGVYNEQFF. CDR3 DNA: TGTGCCAGTAGTATAGGGCAGGGGGTGTACAATGAGCAGTTCTTC.

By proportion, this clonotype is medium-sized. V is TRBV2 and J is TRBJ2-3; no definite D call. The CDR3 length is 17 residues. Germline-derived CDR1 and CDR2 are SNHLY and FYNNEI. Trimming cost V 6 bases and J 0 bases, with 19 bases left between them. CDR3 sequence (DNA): TGTGCCAGCAGCCCACTCTCTCCACTTCCTAGCACAGATACGCAGTATTTT. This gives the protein CASSPLSPLPSTDTQYF.

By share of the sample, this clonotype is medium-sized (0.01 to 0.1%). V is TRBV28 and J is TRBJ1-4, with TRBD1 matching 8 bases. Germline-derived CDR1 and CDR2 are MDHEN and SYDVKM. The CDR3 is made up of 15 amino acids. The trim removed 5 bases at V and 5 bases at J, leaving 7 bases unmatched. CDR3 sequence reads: CASSPRTGTNEKLFF. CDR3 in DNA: TGTGCCAGCAGTCCACGGACAGGGACAAATGAAAAACTGTTTTTT.

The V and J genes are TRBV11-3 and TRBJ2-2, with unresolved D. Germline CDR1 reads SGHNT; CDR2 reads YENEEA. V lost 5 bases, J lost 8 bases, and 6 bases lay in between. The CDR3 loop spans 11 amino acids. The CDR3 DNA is TGTGCCAGCAGCCCCTCTGGGGAGCTGTTTTTT. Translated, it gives CASSPSGELFF.

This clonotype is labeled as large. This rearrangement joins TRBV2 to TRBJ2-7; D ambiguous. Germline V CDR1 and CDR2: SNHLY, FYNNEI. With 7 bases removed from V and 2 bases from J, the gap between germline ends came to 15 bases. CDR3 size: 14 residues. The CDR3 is CASTPSEQTYEQYF. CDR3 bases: TGTGCCAGCACCCCTAGTGAGCAGACCTACGAGCAGTACTTC.

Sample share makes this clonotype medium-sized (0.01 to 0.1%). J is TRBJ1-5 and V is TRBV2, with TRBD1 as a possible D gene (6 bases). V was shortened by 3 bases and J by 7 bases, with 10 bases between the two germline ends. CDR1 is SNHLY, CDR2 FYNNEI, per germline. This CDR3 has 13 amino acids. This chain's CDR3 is CASSDFRGQPQHF. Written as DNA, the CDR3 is TGTGCCAGCAGTGATTTCAGGGGCCAGCCCCAGCATTTT.

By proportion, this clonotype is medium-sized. The chain's CDR3 is CASSPLSGVYGYTF. CDR3 sequence (DNA): TGTGCCAGCAGTCCGCTGTCGGGGGTCTATGGCTACACCTTC. This chain joins TRBV12-3 or TRBV12-4 and TRBJ1-2, with TRBD1 as a possible D gene (5 bases). The CDR3 is made up of 14 amino acids. Trimming cost V 5 bases and J 4 bases, with 14 bases left between them.

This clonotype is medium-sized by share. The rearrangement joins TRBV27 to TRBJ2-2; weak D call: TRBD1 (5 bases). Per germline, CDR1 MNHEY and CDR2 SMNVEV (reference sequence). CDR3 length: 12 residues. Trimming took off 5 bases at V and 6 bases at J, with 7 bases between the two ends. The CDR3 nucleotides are TGTGCCAGCAGTCAGACAGCCGGGGAGCTGTTTTTT. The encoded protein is CASSQTAGELFF.

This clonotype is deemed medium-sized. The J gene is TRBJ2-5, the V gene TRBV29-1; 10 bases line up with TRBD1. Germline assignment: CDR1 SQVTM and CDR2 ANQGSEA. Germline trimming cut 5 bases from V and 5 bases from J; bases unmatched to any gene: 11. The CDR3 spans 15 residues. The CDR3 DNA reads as TGCAGCGTTATTAACCTCGACAGGGGGCTTGAGACCCAGTACTTC. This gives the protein CSVINLDRGLETQYF.

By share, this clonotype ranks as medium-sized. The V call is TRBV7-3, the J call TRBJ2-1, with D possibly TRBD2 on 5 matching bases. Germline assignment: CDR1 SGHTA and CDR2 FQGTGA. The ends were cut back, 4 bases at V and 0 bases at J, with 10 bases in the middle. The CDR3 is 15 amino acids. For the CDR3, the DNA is TGTGCCAGCAGCTCGGGATTCAGCTCCTACAATGAGCAGTTCTTC. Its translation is CASSSGFSSYNEQFF.

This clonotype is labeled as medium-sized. This CDR3 reads CASSLSTGSLDEQYF. The CDR3, as DNA: TGTGCCAGTAGCCTATCGACAGGGAGTCTAGACGAGCAGTACTTC. The chain has TRBV19 and TRBJ2-7; 7 bases agree with TRBD1. V shed 6 bases, J shed 5 bases, and the junction held 13 bases outside the gene matches. CDR1 is LNHDA and CDR2 is SQIVND in the germline V gene (reference sequence). This CDR3 is 15 amino acids long.

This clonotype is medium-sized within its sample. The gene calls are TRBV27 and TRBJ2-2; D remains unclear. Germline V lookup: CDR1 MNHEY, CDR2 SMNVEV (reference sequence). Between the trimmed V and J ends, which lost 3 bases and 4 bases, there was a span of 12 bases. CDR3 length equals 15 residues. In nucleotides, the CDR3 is TGTGCCAGCAGTTTTTCTCCCGACGGCACCGGGGAGCTGTTTTTT. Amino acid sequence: CASSFSPDGTGELFF.

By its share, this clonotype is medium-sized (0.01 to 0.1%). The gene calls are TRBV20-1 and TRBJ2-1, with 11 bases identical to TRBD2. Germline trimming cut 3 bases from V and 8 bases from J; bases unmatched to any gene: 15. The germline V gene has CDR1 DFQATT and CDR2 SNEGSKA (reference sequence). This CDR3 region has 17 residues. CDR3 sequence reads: CSARHGTTSGAYDEQFF. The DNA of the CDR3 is TGCAGTGCTAGGCACGGGACGACTAGCGGGGCGTACGATGAGCAGTTCTTC.

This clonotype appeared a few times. CDR3 sequence reads: CATGTGGDEQYF. As DNA, the CDR3 is TGTGCCACCGGGACAGGGGGCGACGAGCAGTACTTC. The chain joins TRBV25-1 to TRBJ2-7, with 12 bases that match TRBD1. V lost 10 bases to trimming and J lost 5 bases; unmatched junction nucleotides: 3. Germline loops: CDR1 MGHDK, CDR2 SYGVNS. This CDR3 contains 12 residues.

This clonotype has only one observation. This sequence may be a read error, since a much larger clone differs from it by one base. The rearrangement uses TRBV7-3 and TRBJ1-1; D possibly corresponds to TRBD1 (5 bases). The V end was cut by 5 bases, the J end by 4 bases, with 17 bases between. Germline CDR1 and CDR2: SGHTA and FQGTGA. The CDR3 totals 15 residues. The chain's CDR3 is CASSPGVGPATEAFF. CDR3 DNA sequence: TGTGCCAGCAGCCCCGGGGTGGGGCCCGCCACTGAAGCTTTCTTT.

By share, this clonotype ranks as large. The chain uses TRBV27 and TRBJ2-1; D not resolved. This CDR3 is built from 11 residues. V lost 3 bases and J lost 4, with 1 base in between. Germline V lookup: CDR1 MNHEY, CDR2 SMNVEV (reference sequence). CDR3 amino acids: CASSFYNEQFF. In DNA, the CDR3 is TGTGCCAGCAGTTTTTACAATGAGCAGTTCTTC.

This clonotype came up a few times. The CDR3 DNA reads TGTGCCAGTAGCAACGGACAGCTAGATACGCAGTATTTT. It yields the protein CASSNGQLDTQYF. The rearrangement joins TRBV19 to TRBJ2-3, with D maybe TRBD1 (6 bases). V gave up 6 bases and J gave up 5 bases, with 12 bases separating them. CDR1 is LNHDA and CDR2 is SQIVND in the germline V gene (reference sequence). This CDR3 has 13 residues.

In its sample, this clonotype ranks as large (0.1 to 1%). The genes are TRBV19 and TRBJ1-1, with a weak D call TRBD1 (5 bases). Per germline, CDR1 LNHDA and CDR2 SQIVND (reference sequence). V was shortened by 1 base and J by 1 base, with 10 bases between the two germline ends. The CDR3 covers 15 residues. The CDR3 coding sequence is TGTGCCAGTAGTATAGTTGGGACGGCGAACACTGAAGCTTTCTTT. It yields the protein CASSIVGTANTEAFF.

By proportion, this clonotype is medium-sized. In DNA form, the CDR3 reads TGTGCCAGTAGTAGTAGCGGTAGCTCCTACAATGAGCAGTTCTTC. Translating it yields CASSSSGSSYNEQFF. The rearrangement links TRBV19 to TRBJ2-1; TRBD2 might be the D (6 bases). The CDR3 has 15 residues. The germline V gene has CDR1 LNHDA and CDR2 SQIVND (reference sequence). Between the trimmed V and J ends, which lost 4 bases and 0 bases, there was a span of 10 bases.

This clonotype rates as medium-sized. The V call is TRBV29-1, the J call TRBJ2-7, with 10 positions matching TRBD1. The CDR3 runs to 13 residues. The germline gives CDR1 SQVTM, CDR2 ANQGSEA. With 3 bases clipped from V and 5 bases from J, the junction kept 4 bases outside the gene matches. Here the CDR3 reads CSVEGQGFHEQYF. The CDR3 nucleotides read TGCAGCGTTGAGGGACAGGGGTTCCACGAGCAGTACTTC.

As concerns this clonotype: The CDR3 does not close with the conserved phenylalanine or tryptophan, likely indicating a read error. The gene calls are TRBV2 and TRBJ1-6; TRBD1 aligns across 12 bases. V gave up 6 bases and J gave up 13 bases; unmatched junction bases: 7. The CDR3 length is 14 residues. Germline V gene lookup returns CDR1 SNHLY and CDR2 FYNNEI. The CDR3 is CASRPGQGAWPLHS. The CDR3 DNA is TGTGCCAGCAGGCCGGGACAGGGGGCTTGGCCCCTCCACTCT.

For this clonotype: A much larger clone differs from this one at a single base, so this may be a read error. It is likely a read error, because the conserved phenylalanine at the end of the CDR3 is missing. Here the CDR3 reads CASSVHNNEQFL. CDR3 sequence (DNA): TGTGCCAGTAGTGTCCATAACAATGAGCAGTTCCTC. The V call is TRBV19, the J call TRBJ2-1; D gene ambiguous. Germline loops: CDR1 LNHDA, CDR2 SQIVND (reference sequence). The CDR3 contains 12 residues. Trimming pared 5 bases from V and 5 bases from J, leaving 7 bases between.

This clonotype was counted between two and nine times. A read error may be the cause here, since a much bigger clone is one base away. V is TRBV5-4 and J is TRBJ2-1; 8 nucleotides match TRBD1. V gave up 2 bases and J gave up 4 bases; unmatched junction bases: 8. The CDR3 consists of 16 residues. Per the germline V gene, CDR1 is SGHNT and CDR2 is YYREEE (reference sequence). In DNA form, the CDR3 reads TGTGCCAGCAGCTTTGGAGCCAGGGGGCTATACAATGAGCAGTTCTTC. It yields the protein CASSFGARGLYNEQFF. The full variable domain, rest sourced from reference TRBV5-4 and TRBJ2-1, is ETGVTQSPTHLIKTRGQQVTLRCSSQSGHNTVSWYQQALGQGPQFIFQYYREEENGRGNFPPRFSGLQFPNYSSELNVNALELDDSALYLCASSFGARGLYNEQFFGPGTRLTVL.

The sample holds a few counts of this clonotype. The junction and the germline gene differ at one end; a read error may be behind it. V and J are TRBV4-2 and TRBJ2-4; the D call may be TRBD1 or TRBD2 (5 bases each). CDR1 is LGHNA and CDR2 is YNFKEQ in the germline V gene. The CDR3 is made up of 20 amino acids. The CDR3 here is CASSQASYPNEDTNKNIQYF. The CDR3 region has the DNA TGTGCCAGCAGCCAAGCTAGCTACCCGAACGAGGACACAAACAAAAACATTCAGTATTTC.